This TCR beta chain derives from a study of shared clonotypes between healthy human individuals (TCRdb year 2020). Turning to the overall study: Two women and a few men aged 18 to 49 years were included in the cohort. For each donor, three plates each were used for CD4 naive and CD4 memory, two plates were used for CD8 naive, and one plate was used for CD8 memory. To estimate repertoire size and how much clonotypes are shared between individuals, the study performed deep sequencing of blood TCR repertoires from a few healthy adults. To increase sequencing depth and limit assay-specific biases, TCR repertoire library preparation and sequencing were carried out by different laboratories using diverse techniques. Leukapheresis yielded between about 0.94 and 10 billion PBMCs per donor. The investigation overall reported the following: Pairwise subsampling led to the expectation that sequencing depth would affect the degree of clonotype sharing among donors. Sampling was limited to blood, and TCR repertoires in tissue likely differ from TCR repertoires in blood. About 5% of naive CD4, 3.5% of naive CD8, roughly 2.4% of memory CD4, and around 0.4% of memory CD8 clonotypes were shared across a few donors. The genetic and exposure-history diversity represented was limited by the small number of donors. Compared with non-shared clonotypes, clonotypes shared by all four sorted-subset donors had higher generation probabilities. Incomplete sequencing was indicated by rarefaction of sorted-subset datasets, despite the large sequencing depth. Larger estimated clonotype richness was generally found for naive subsets than for memory subsets.

The donors were healthy, HIV-negative adults who had no recently reported acute infections or vaccinations. Every donor was a Caucasian adult residing in Nashville, Tennessee, USA. Magnetic negative selection was used to enrich CD4+ T cells, after which naive cells were positively selected on CD45RA and the negative fraction became the memory subset. Blood was collected by leukapheresis, and PBMCs were isolated by Ficoll-Histopaque density gradient centrifugation and then cryopreserved in liquid nitrogen vapor phase. Purity and quantity of every magnetically sorted T cell population were checked by analytical flow cytometry. Each sorted fraction had its genomic DNA isolated and then quantified by UV absorbance on a Nanodrop 2000c. Using the deep immunoSEQ assay, multiplex PCR amplified TCR CDR3 regions from genomic DNA. For each cell subset, the extracted genomic DNA was distributed evenly across all wells of several immunoSEQ 96-well plates, and each plate served as one replicate. For sorted subsets, about 220 ng of genomic DNA, equivalent to 25,000 to 35,000 T cell genomes, went into each replicate PCR. Purified libraries were measured with a Qubit 3.0 fluorometer, size-checked on a Bioanalyzer 2100, and measured again with the KAPA Library Quantification kit. Each immunoSEQ 96-well plate was sequenced on its own single-read 150-cycle Illumina NextSeq 550 flow cell. The published analysis was carried out like this. The immunoSEQ output contained only junctional sequences without quality scores, so filtering could not match that applied to full-length reads. Sequences were annotated with PyIR, a Python wrapper for IgBLAST v1.9, and V/J genes and CDR3 were assigned using IMGT germline references. Reads with weak V/J assignments (E-value above 1e-6), missing CDR3, stop codons, out-of-frame junctions, or ambiguous translated residues were removed. A V3J clonotype was defined by an identical inferred V gene, J gene, and CDR3 amino acid sequence. The percentage overlap between two repertoires was calculated by dividing the number of shared unique clonotypes by the size of the smaller repertoire. Richness of each repertoire was evaluated using RTK rarefaction, the Chao1 estimator, and Recon v2.1 estimates of unobserved clonotypes. For all TCRbeta clonotypes obtained by the gDNA method from a few donors, generation probabilities were computed with OLGA. TCRdb obtained this table from immuneACCESS and retained in-frame rearrangements with V and J assigned. These tables miss some clones; where compared with another copy, unresolved V genes account for less than half of the shortfall, and the remainder is unexplained. The V and J calls and clone size are taken from that table; D and trimming were inferred from the DNA. Present in this sample are over a million clones, around four fifths of which were seen just once. The ten largest clones take up roughly 1.4% of the sample.

The CDR3 measures 15 amino acids from cysteine to phenylalanine. Only the CDR3 DNA stays, 45 bases, in frame from base 1. Cut back by 0 bases and 2 bases, the V and J ends lie 12 bases apart. CDR1 and CDR2, looked up from the germline V gene (reference sequence), are SGHKS and YYEKEE. With respect to this clone: What this receptor recognizes is not known. Base quality data are lacking; no much larger clone is found one base away.

Sequenced material: memory CD4+ T cells sorted from blood. The cell subset or site label here, explained by the study, means: CD45RA-negative fraction. The V and J segments used are TRBV5-5 and TRBJ2-7, with the D gene uncertain. The source of this sequence is a man younger than 35 in good health. The CDR3 protein: CASSLAGDATYEQYF. The bases read TGTGCCAGCAGCTTGGCCGGCGATGCGACCTACGAGCAGTACTTC.